This is a list of T cell receptor beta chains from one sample in a study of shared clonotypes between healthy human individuals. Libraries were prepared by immunoSEQ multiplex PCR; TCRdb keeps only in-frame clonotypes and omits some of them. The sample holds around 1.5 million clones, 95% to 99% seen once. The sequenced material came from naive CD4+ T cells sorted from blood. The receptors stem from a man aged 25-40 years in good health. CDR3s include the opening cysteine and the closing phenylalanine or tryptophan. The D gene is left open where the match is weak. Size values are once, few and many counts, or a class for expanded clones, and some rows have none.

clone_size | j_call | v_call | d_call | cdr3_aa | cdr3_nt
NA | TRBJ2-1 | TRBV4-3 | TRBD2 | CASSQWIAGGPNEQFF | TGCGCCAGCAGCCAATGGATAGCGGGAGGGCCCAATGAGCAGTTCTTC
NA | TRBJ1-4 | TRBV30 | TRBD1 | CAWSATRTGGSNEKLFF | TGTGCCTGGAGTGCCACCCGGACAGGTGGATCAAATGAAAAACTGTTTTTT
NA | TRBJ2-3 | TRBV28 | NA | CASSLLEADTQYF | TGTGCCAGCAGTTTACTGGAGGCAGATACGCAGTATTTT
NA | TRBJ2-7 | TRBV15 | TRBD2 | CATSRTSGSYEQYF | TGTGCCACCAGCAGGACTAGCGGGAGTTACGAGCAGTACTTC
NA | TRBJ1-1 | TRBV7-9 | NA | CASSRANTEAFF | TGTGCCAGCAGCCGAGCCAACACTGAAGCTTTCTTT
NA | TRBJ2-7 | TRBV11-2 | NA | CASSPIKGQNYEQYF | TGTGCCAGCAGCCCAATCAAGGGACAAAACTACGAGCAGTACTTC
NA | TRBJ2-7 | TRBV5-1 | TRBD2 | CASSRTSGRYEQYF | TGCGCCAGCAGCCGGACTAGCGGGAGGTACGAGCAGTACTTC
NA | TRBJ2-1 | TRBV27 | NA | CASSLVGLPNEQFF | TGTGCCAGCAGTTTGGTGGGACTCCCCAATGAGCAGTTCTTC
NA | TRBJ2-7 | TRBV4-1 | TRBD2 | CASSQALAGVIEQYF | TGCGCCAGCAGCCAAGCTCTAGCGGGGGTGATTGAGCAGTACTTC
NA | TRBJ1-5 | TRBV28 | TRBD1 | CASSSPQGHQPQHF | TGTGCCAGCAGTTCCCCACAGGGGCATCAGCCCCAGCATTTT
NA | TRBJ2-7 | TRBV6-5 | NA | CASSYNRLYEQYF | TGTGCCAGCAGTTACAACAGGTTATACGAGCAGTACTTC
NA | TRBJ1-2 | TRBV18 | TRBD1 | CASSPPGQVKAYGYTF | TGTGCCAGCTCACCACCTGGACAGGTCAAAGCATATGGCTACACCTTC
NA | TRBJ2-2 | TRBV10-3 | TRBD2 | CAITGRADTGELFF | TGTGCCATCACCGGGAGGGCCGACACCGGGGAGCTGTTTTTT
NA | TRBJ2-1 | TRBV9 | TRBD2 | CASSAGTSGVNEQFF | TGTGCCAGCAGCGCCGGGACTAGCGGAGTGAATGAGCAGTTCTTC
NA | TRBJ1-1 | TRBV29-1 | NA | CSVAPRLRFEEAFF | TGCAGCGTTGCCCCGAGGCTTCGTTTCGAAGAAGCTTTCTTT
NA | TRBJ2-2 | TRBV5-6 | TRBD1 | CASRHRTGMHTGELFF | TGTGCCAGCAGACACAGGACAGGGATGCACACCGGGGAGCTGTTTTTT
NA | TRBJ2-2 | TRBV5-4 | TRBD1 | CASSPRGQGQKNTGELFF | TGTGCCAGCAGCCCCCGAGGCCAGGGACAGAAGAACACCGGGGAGCTGTTTTTT
NA | TRBJ2-5 | TRBV7-8 | TRBD2 | CASRATSGWGETQYF | TGTGCCAGCAGAGCGACTAGCGGGTGGGGAGAGACCCAGTACTTC
once | TRBJ2-1 | TRBV9 | NA | CASSFERRGGSPVGEQFF | TGTGCCAGCAGCTTCGAACGCAGGGGGGGTTCTCCAGTCGGTGAGCAGTTCTTC
NA | TRBJ2-3 | TRBV5-4 | NA | CASSLMGGADTDTQYF | TGTGCCAGCAGCTTAATGGGCGGGGCAGACACAGATACGCAGTATTTT
NA | TRBJ2-7 | TRBV5-1 | NA | CASSLRQGVEEQYF | TGCGCCAGCAGCTTACGACAAGGGGTCGAGGAGCAGTACTTC
once | TRBJ2-5 | TRBV20-1 | NA | CSEVFQETQYF | TGCAGTGAGGTTTTTCAAGAGACCCAGTACTTC
NA | TRBJ2-1 | TRBV7-9 | NA | CASSLVGGNEQFF | TGTGCCAGCAGCTTAGTAGGGGGAAATGAGCAGTTCTTC
NA | TRBJ2-2 | TRBV7-7 | NA | CASSLTATGELFF | TGTGCCAGCAGCTTAACTGCAACGGGGGAGCTGTTTTTT
NA | TRBJ1-4 | TRBV6-6 | NA | CASSQGDNEKLFF | TGTGCCAGCAGCCAGGGAGATAATGAAAAACTGTTTTTT
NA | TRBJ2-3 | TRBV9 | NA | CASSRHNTDTQYF | TGTGCCAGCAGCAGGCATAACACAGATACGCAGTATTTT
NA | TRBJ1-2 | TRBV27 | TRBD1 | CASSPYLRDSRWDNYGYTF | TGTGCCAGCAGTCCATACTTACGGGACAGCCGGTGGGACAACTATGGCTACACCTTC
NA | TRBJ2-1 | TRBV5-4 | NA | CASSPGLEQFF | TGTGCCAGCAGCCCAGGTTTAGAGCAGTTCTTC
NA | TRBJ2-7 | TRBV29-1 | NA | CSVEEGRPTGPYEQYF | TGCAGCGTTGAAGAAGGTCGTCCCACCGGCCCCTACGAGCAGTACTTC
NA | TRBJ2-7 | TRBV11-2 | TRBD2 | CASSVFTGTSGEQYF | TGTGCCAGCAGCGTCTTTACCGGGACTAGCGGTGAGCAGTACTTC
NA | TRBJ2-7 | TRBV5-1 | TRBD2 | CASSSSGKNVEQYF | TGCGCCAGCAGCTCTAGCGGGAAAAATGTAGAGCAGTACTTC
NA | TRBJ2-7 | TRBV30 | NA | CAWGNTEQYF | TGTGCCTGGGGGAACACCGAGCAGTACTTC
NA | TRBJ1-5 | TRBV6-1 | TRBD1 | CASSEGQRGNQPQHF | TGTGCCAGCAGCGAGGGACAGCGCGGCAATCAGCCCCAGCATTTT
NA | TRBJ1-2 | TRBV2 | TRBD1 | CASSEARDRGHNYGYTF | TGTGCCAGCAGTGAAGCGCGGGACAGGGGGCATAACTATGGCTACACCTTC
NA | TRBJ2-1 | TRBV5-1 | TRBD2 | CASNPRAGVADEQFF | TGCGCCAGCAACCCCCGGGCGGGAGTGGCCGATGAGCAGTTCTTC
NA | TRBJ2-3 | TRBV29-1 | NA | CSVEVGSARGDTQYF | TGCAGCGTTGAAGTAGGTAGTGCAAGGGGGGATACGCAGTATTTT
NA | TRBJ1-2 | TRBV18 | TRBD1 | CASSPDRGANYGYTF | TGTGCCAGCTCGCCGGACAGGGGAGCGAACTATGGCTACACCTTC
NA | TRBJ1-1 | TRBV25-1 | NA | CASSENWQANTEAFF | TGTGCCAGCAGTGAAAATTGGCAGGCGAACACTGAAGCTTTCTTT
NA | TRBJ2-7 | TRBV28 | NA | CASSGDQNYEQYF | TGTGCCAGCTCCGGGGACCAAAACTACGAGCAGTACTTC
NA | TRBJ2-7 | TRBV5-1 | TRBD1 | CASSLEGQGDYEQYF | TGCGCCAGCAGCTTGGAGGGACAGGGGGACTACGAGCAGTACTTC
NA | TRBJ2-5 | TRBV27 | TRBD2 | CASSLAGGPSGTQYF | TGTGCCAGCAGTTTAGCGGGAGGGCCCTCGGGGACCCAGTACTTC
NA | TRBJ2-2 | TRBV6-1 | TRBD2 | CASSQLAGDTGELFF | TGTGCCAGCAGTCAACTAGCGGGAGACACCGGGGAGCTGTTTTTT